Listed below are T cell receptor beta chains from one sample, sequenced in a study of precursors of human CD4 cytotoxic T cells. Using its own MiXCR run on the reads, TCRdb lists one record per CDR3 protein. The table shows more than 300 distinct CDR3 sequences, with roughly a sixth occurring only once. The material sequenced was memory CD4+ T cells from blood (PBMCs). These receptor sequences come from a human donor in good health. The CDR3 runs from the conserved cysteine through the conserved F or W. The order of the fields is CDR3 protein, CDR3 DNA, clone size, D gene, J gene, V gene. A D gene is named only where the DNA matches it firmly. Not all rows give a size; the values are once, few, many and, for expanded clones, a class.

CDR3 protein: CASSIGIGSGSPLHF; CDR3 DNA: TGTGCCAGTAGTATCGGAATCGGGTCTGGTTCACCCCTCCACTTT; clone size: large; D gene: NA; J gene: TRBJ1-6; V gene: TRBV19
CDR3 protein: CASSLWGGSYNEQFF; CDR3 DNA: TGTGCCAGCAGCTTGTGGGGGGGCTCCTACAATGAGCAGTTCTTC; clone size: NA; D gene: TRBD2; J gene: TRBJ2-1; V gene: TRBV5-4
CDR3 protein: CSVASLGLAEGGNTGELFF; CDR3 DNA: TGCAGCGTTGCCTCTTTGGGACTAGCGGAAGGGGGGAACACCGGGGAGCTGTTTTTT; clone size: large; D gene: TRBD2; J gene: TRBJ2-2; V gene: TRBV29-1
CDR3 protein: CSGAVSSYNEQFF; CDR3 DNA: TGCAGCGGAGCTGTAAGCTCCTACAATGAGCAGTTCTTC; clone size: large; D gene: NA; J gene: TRBJ2-1; V gene: TRBV29-1
CDR3 protein: CAITQRGSSYNEQFF; CDR3 DNA: TGTGCCATTACGCAACGGGGGAGCTCCTACAATGAGCAGTTCTTC; clone size: large; D gene: NA; J gene: TRBJ2-1; V gene: TRBV12-3/TRBV12-4
CDR3 protein: CATSRDALAGGNEQFF; CDR3 DNA: TGTGCCACCAGCAGAGATGCGCTAGCGGGAGGAAATGAGCAGTTCTTC; clone size: large; D gene: TRBD2; J gene: TRBJ2-1; V gene: TRBV15
CDR3 protein: CASSLAGTTTYEQYF; CDR3 DNA: TGCGCCAGCAGCTTGGCTGGGACTACCACCTACGAGCAGTACTTC; clone size: NA; D gene: TRBD2; J gene: TRBJ2-7; V gene: TRBV5-1
CDR3 protein: CSVAKGAADTQYF; CDR3 DNA: TGCAGCGTTGCGAAGGGTGCTGCAGATACGCAGTATTTT; clone size: few; D gene: NA; J gene: TRBJ2-3; V gene: TRBV29-1
CDR3 protein: CASSQESWDTQYF; CDR3 DNA: TGCGCCAGCAGCCAAGAGTCCTGGGATACGCAGTATTTT; clone size: few; D gene: NA; J gene: TRBJ2-3; V gene: TRBV4-3
CDR3 protein: CASSLVGGQETQYF; CDR3 DNA: TGTGCCAGCAGCTTAGTCGGCGGACAAGAGACCCAGTACTTC; clone size: large; D gene: NA; J gene: TRBJ2-5; V gene: TRBV7-2
CDR3 protein: CASSEGQGVLEQYF; CDR3 DNA: TGCGCCAGCAGCGAGGGACAGGGGGTCCTCGAGCAGTACTTC; clone size: large; D gene: TRBD1; J gene: TRBJ2-7; V gene: TRBV5-1
CDR3 protein: CASSLAPLAGVETQYF; CDR3 DNA: TGTGCCAGCAGCTTAGCCCCCCTAGCGGGGGTGGAGACCCAGTACTTC; clone size: few; D gene: TRBD2; J gene: TRBJ2-5; V gene: TRBV7-9
CDR3 protein: CASSGRRDQQFF; CDR3 DNA: TGTGCCAGCAGCGGAAGGCGCGACCAGCAGTTCTTC; clone size: few; D gene: NA; J gene: TRBJ2-1; V gene: TRBV5-4
CDR3 protein: CASSPPGGRQETQYF; CDR3 DNA: TGTGCCAGCAGCCCGCCCGGGGGGCGCCAAGAGACCCAGTACTTC; clone size: NA; D gene: NA; J gene: TRBJ2-5; V gene: TRBV5-4
CDR3 protein: CASSYGFGEQYF; CDR3 DNA: TGTGCCAGCAGTTACGGGTTCGGCGAGCAGTACTTC; clone size: few; D gene: NA; J gene: TRBJ2-7; V gene: TRBV6-5
CDR3 protein: CASSLGSILAKNIQYF; CDR3 DNA: TGTGCCAGCAGTTTGGGCTCAATTCTAGCCAAAAACATTCAGTACTTC; clone size: large; D gene: NA; J gene: TRBJ2-4; V gene: TRBV12-3/TRBV12-4
CDR3 protein: CASSPLGGNGYTF; CDR3 DNA: TGTGCCAGCTCACCACTCGGGGGTAATGGCTACACCTTC; clone size: NA; D gene: NA; J gene: TRBJ1-2; V gene: TRBV18
CDR3 protein: CAISGDRVTEAFF; CDR3 DNA: TGTGCCATCAGTGGGGACAGGGTCACTGAAGCTTTCTTT; clone size: large; D gene: TRBD1; J gene: TRBJ1-1; V gene: TRBV10-3
CDR3 protein: CASSQDRTTIYEQYF; CDR3 DNA: TGTGCCAGCAGCCAAGATCGGACTACCATCTACGAGCAGTACTTC; clone size: NA; D gene: NA; J gene: TRBJ2-7; V gene: TRBV4-2
CDR3 protein: CASSPDRGSNQPQHF; CDR3 DNA: TGTGCCAGCAGCCCGGACAGGGGTAGCAATCAGCCCCAGCATTTT; clone size: NA; D gene: TRBD1; J gene: TRBJ1-5; V gene: TRBV7-2
CDR3 protein: CASSAGGTDTQYF; CDR3 DNA: TGTGCCAGCTCGGCGGGAGGCACAGATACGCAGTATTTT; clone size: large; D gene: TRBD2; J gene: TRBJ2-3; V gene: TRBV7-3
CDR3 protein: CASSLGELQPQHF; CDR3 DNA: TGTGCCAGCAGCTTAGGGGAGCTTCAGCCCCAGCATTTT; clone size: large; D gene: NA; J gene: TRBJ1-5; V gene: TRBV11-2
CDR3 protein: CSARDVNNNQPQHF; CDR3 DNA: TGCAGTGCTAGAGATGTGAATAACAATCAGCCCCAGCATTTT; clone size: NA; D gene: NA; J gene: TRBJ1-5; V gene: TRBV20-1
CDR3 protein: CASSPRGLNTEAFF; CDR3 DNA: TGCGCCAGCAGCCCCAGGGGGCTGAACACTGAAGCTTTCTTT; clone size: large; D gene: TRBD1; J gene: TRBJ1-1; V gene: TRBV5-1
CDR3 protein: CASSYLSGTSGGSSSYEQYF; CDR3 DNA: TGTGCCAGCAGTTACTTGTCCGGGACTAGCGGGGGCTCGAGCTCCTACGAGCAGTACTTC; clone size: few; D gene: TRBD2; J gene: TRBJ2-7; V gene: TRBV6-6
CDR3 protein: CASSEQGSRQFF; CDR3 DNA: TGCGCCAGCAGTGAGCAGGGGAGTCGCCAGTTCTTC; clone size: NA; D gene: NA; J gene: TRBJ2-1; V gene: TRBV4-3